This T cell receptor (beta chain) was obtained from a study of blood T cells in healthy people across ages. V was shortened by 0 bases and J by 7 bases, with 18 bases between the two germline ends. This CDR3 spans 16 amino acids. The germline CDR1 and CDR2 sequences are LGHDT and YNNKEL (reference sequence). PCR was performed a second time for 7 to 11 cycles using a sample-barcoded 5' primer and a J-beta primer mix. TCRdb re-analysed the 5' RACE reads in MiXCR, keeping a single row per CDR3 protein. The sample carries about 1,800,000 distinct CDR3 sequences, roughly 30% recorded once. The sample taken for sequencing was blood. The chain joins TRBV3-1 to TRBJ1-1; tentatively, D is TRBD1 (6 bases). The receptor comes from a woman aged 25 to 39 in good health. The CDR3 is CASSQETPGALGEAFF. In nucleotides, the CDR3 is TGTGCCAGCAGCCAAGAGACGCCGGGGGCGTTGGGTGAAGCTTTCTTT.